A selection of T cell receptor beta chains follows, all from one sample in a study of blood T cell repertoires in COVID-19. Profiled with immunoSEQ multiplex PCR; TCRdb holds only in-frame clones, not every one. The sample contains about 190,000 clones, around 86% of which appear only once. What was sequenced was peripheral blood. Every receptor here comes from a man aged 35 to 55 with acute or convalescent COVID-19. CDR3s include the opening cysteine and the closing phenylalanine or tryptophan. The order of the fields is J gene, D gene, V gene, clone size, CDR3 DNA, CDR3 protein. The D gene is left open where the match is weak. Size is omitted from some rows. Given values are once, few, many or a class for expanded clones.

j_gene: TRBJ2-3
d_gene: TRBD2
v_gene: TRBV7-2
abundance: NA
CDR3nt: TGTGCCAGCAGCTTCCAGACTAGCGGGGCGGGAAGTACGCAGTATTTT
CDR3aa: CASSFQTSGAGSTQYF

j_gene: TRBJ2-5
d_gene: NA
v_gene: TRBV7-2
abundance: once
CDR3nt: TGTGCCAGCAGGGACGAGGAGGGGGCGCGGGAGACCCAGTACTTC
CDR3aa: CASRDEEGARETQYF

j_gene: TRBJ1-1
d_gene: NA
v_gene: TRBV7-9
abundance: NA
CDR3nt: TGTGCCAGCAGCTTAGCGGGGGGGCCGGGTTTTATGGGCACTGAAGCTTTCTTT
CDR3aa: CASSLAGGPGFMGTEAFF

j_gene: TRBJ2-5
d_gene: NA
v_gene: TRBV19
abundance: NA
CDR3nt: TGTGCCAGTAGTCCGCTGGGGGGAGCTTGGGAGACCCAGTACTTC
CDR3aa: CASSPLGGAWETQYF

j_gene: TRBJ2-2
d_gene: TRBD2
v_gene: TRBV5-4
abundance: NA
CDR3nt: TGTGCCAGCAGCCAGGGACTAGCGGGGGTGGGCGGGGAGCTGTTTTTT
CDR3aa: CASSQGLAGVGGELFF

j_gene: TRBJ1-1
d_gene: NA
v_gene: TRBV11-2
abundance: NA
CDR3nt: TGTGCCAGCAGCTTAGATCGTGACAGATCGGCTTTCTTT
CDR3aa: CASSLDRDRSAFF

j_gene: TRBJ1-6
d_gene: TRBD1
v_gene: TRBV19
abundance: NA
CDR3nt: TGTGCCAGTTCACGACAGGGTAATTCACCCCTCCACTTT
CDR3aa: CASSRQGNSPLHF

j_gene: TRBJ1-1
d_gene: TRBD1
v_gene: TRBV6-6
abundance: NA
CDR3nt: TGTGCCAGCAGTCCAGCCCCGGGACAGGGCCGCCTAGGTGAAGCTTTCTTT
CDR3aa: CASSPAPGQGRLGEAFF

j_gene: TRBJ1-5
d_gene: TRBD1
v_gene: TRBV19
abundance: NA
CDR3nt: TGTGCCAGTAGACAGGGGGTATTCTTATCGGGTATGCCCCAGCATTTT
CDR3aa: CASRQGVFLSGMPQHF

j_gene: TRBJ1-5
d_gene: NA
v_gene: TRBV7-2
abundance: NA
CDR3nt: TGTGCCAGCAGCTCCTATAATCAGCCCCAGCATTTT
CDR3aa: CASSSYNQPQHF

j_gene: TRBJ2-7
d_gene: TRBD1
v_gene: TRBV12-3/TRBV12-4
abundance: NA
CDR3nt: TGTGCCAGCAGTTTTGACGACAGGGACGAGCAGTACTTC
CDR3aa: CASSFDDRDEQYF

j_gene: TRBJ2-1
d_gene: NA
v_gene: TRBV15
abundance: NA
CDR3nt: TGTGCCACCAGCCTGGGTGACGGCGGCGATGAGCAGTTCTTC
CDR3aa: CATSLGDGGDEQFF

j_gene: TRBJ1-1
d_gene: TRBD1
v_gene: TRBV24-1
abundance: NA
CDR3nt: TGTGCCACCAGTGATTCTCGACAGGGTGACTCTGAAGCTTTCTTT
CDR3aa: CATSDSRQGDSEAFF

j_gene: TRBJ1-4
d_gene: NA
v_gene: TRBV5-1
abundance: NA
CDR3nt: TGCGCCAGCTCCTTGTCCGGGATAAATGAAAAACTGTTTTTT
CDR3aa: CASSLSGINEKLFF

j_gene: TRBJ2-5
d_gene: TRBD2
v_gene: TRBV6-5
abundance: NA
CDR3nt: TGTGCCAGCAGTCTAGCGGATAAAGAGACCCAGTACTTC
CDR3aa: CASSLADKETQYF

j_gene: TRBJ1-2
d_gene: TRBD1
v_gene: TRBV7-9
abundance: NA
CDR3nt: TGTGCCAGCAGGAGAGAAGGACAGGGGGCATGGTATGGCTACACCTTC
CDR3aa: CASRREGQGAWYGYTF

j_gene: TRBJ2-5
d_gene: TRBD1
v_gene: TRBV14
abundance: NA
CDR3nt: TGTGCCAGCAGCCAAGATCTTAGGACAGGGGTGCAAGAGACCCAGTACTTC
CDR3aa: CASSQDLRTGVQETQYF

j_gene: TRBJ2-2
d_gene: TRBD2
v_gene: TRBV6-1
abundance: once
CDR3nt: TGTGCCAGCAGTGATCTTAGCGGGGGGATTTACTCGAACACCGGGGAGCTGTTTTTT
CDR3aa: CASSDLSGGIYSNTGELFF

j_gene: TRBJ1-6
d_gene: TRBD1
v_gene: TRBV27
abundance: NA
CDR3nt: TGTGCCAGCAGTTTGGCAGGGACAGTATCACCCCTCCACTTT
CDR3aa: CASSLAGTVSPLHF

j_gene: TRBJ2-5
d_gene: TRBD1
v_gene: TRBV4-2
abundance: NA
CDR3nt: TGTGCCAGCAGCCAAGATGTACCGGGACAGGGTGAATCAGGAGAGACCCAGTACTTC
CDR3aa: CASSQDVPGQGESGETQYF

j_gene: TRBJ1-2
d_gene: TRBD1
v_gene: TRBV3-1/TRBV3-2
abundance: NA
CDR3nt: TGTGCCAGCAGCCCGGGACAGGGAAGAGGGCTAGGCTATGGCTACACCTTC
CDR3aa: CASSPGQGRGLGYGYTF

j_gene: TRBJ1-2
d_gene: NA
v_gene: TRBV3-1/TRBV3-2
abundance: NA
CDR3nt: TGTGCCAGCAGCCAAGGAGGGTTGTACTATGGCTACACCTTC
CDR3aa: CASSQGGLYYGYTF

j_gene: TRBJ2-3
d_gene: NA
v_gene: TRBV5-1
abundance: NA
CDR3nt: TGCGCCAGCAGCTTGATTGACTCTAGCACAGATACGCAGTATTTT
CDR3aa: CASSLIDSSTDTQYF

j_gene: TRBJ1-2
d_gene: NA
v_gene: TRBV3-1/TRBV3-2
abundance: NA
CDR3nt: TGTGCCAGCAGCCAACGACAGGTCTCTGGAGGCTACACCTTC
CDR3aa: CASSQRQVSGGYTF

j_gene: TRBJ1-4
d_gene: TRBD1
v_gene: TRBV2
abundance: NA
CDR3nt: TGTGCCAGCAACGCCGGGACAGCTAATGAAAAACTGTTTTTT
CDR3aa: CASNAGTANEKLFF

j_gene: TRBJ1-4
d_gene: TRBD1
v_gene: TRBV6-6
abundance: NA
CDR3nt: TGTGCCAGCAGCCGACAGGGTCTTAATGAAAAACTGTTTTTT
CDR3aa: CASSRQGLNEKLFF

j_gene: TRBJ1-5
d_gene: NA
v_gene: TRBV27
abundance: NA
CDR3nt: TGTGCCAGCAGGGGACAACCGTATCAGCCCCAGCATTTT
CDR3aa: CASRGQPYQPQHF

j_gene: TRBJ1-4
d_gene: TRBD1
v_gene: TRBV3-1/TRBV3-2
abundance: NA
CDR3nt: TGTGCCAGCAGCCACCCACAGGGGGCAACTAATGAAAAACTGTTTTTT
CDR3aa: CASSHPQGATNEKLFF

j_gene: TRBJ2-3
d_gene: NA
v_gene: TRBV6-1
abundance: NA
CDR3nt: TGTGCCAGCAGTGAAGGTTCAGGGACTCATACAGATACGCAGTATTTT
CDR3aa: CASSEGSGTHTDTQYF

j_gene: TRBJ2-7
d_gene: TRBD1
v_gene: TRBV27
abundance: NA
CDR3nt: TGTGCCAGCAGCCCAGGGGGCTTCTACTACGAGCAGTACTTC
CDR3aa: CASSPGGFYYEQYF

j_gene: TRBJ2-7
d_gene: NA
v_gene: TRBV15
abundance: NA
CDR3nt: TGTGCCACCAGCAGAGGGGTAGAGGAAGGTTACGAGCAGTACTTC
CDR3aa: CATSRGVEEGYEQYF

j_gene: TRBJ1-2
d_gene: NA
v_gene: TRBV25-1
abundance: NA
CDR3nt: TGTGCCAGCAGTGCGGGGTCAGAAAAGAACTATGGCTACACCTTC
CDR3aa: CASSAGSEKNYGYTF

j_gene: TRBJ2-7
d_gene: TRBD2
v_gene: TRBV4-1
abundance: NA
CDR3nt: TGCGCCAGCAGCCAAGATCAGCGGGGGTACTACGAGCAGTACTTC
CDR3aa: CASSQDQRGYYEQYF

j_gene: TRBJ1-6
d_gene: NA
v_gene: TRBV6-6
abundance: NA
CDR3nt: TGTGCCAGCAGTTACCCCGGAGAGAATTCACCCCTCCACTTT
CDR3aa: CASSYPGENSPLHF

j_gene: TRBJ2-1
d_gene: TRBD2
v_gene: TRBV18
abundance: NA
CDR3nt: TGTGCCAGCTCGGCTAGCGGGGGGAGCTCCTACAATGAGCAGTTCTTC
CDR3aa: CASSASGGSSYNEQFF

j_gene: TRBJ2-3
d_gene: NA
v_gene: TRBV3-1/TRBV3-2
abundance: NA
CDR3nt: TGTGCCAGCAGCCGAGGGTTTGGCACAGATACGCAGTATTTT
CDR3aa: CASSRGFGTDTQYF

j_gene: TRBJ2-3
d_gene: NA
v_gene: TRBV7-8
abundance: once
CDR3nt: TGTGCCAGCAGCCGAGAACCAGGACTAGGGGGTAGGAGGGGCCCAGATACGCAGTATTTT
CDR3aa: CASSREPGLGGRRGPDTQYF

j_gene: TRBJ2-7
d_gene: NA
v_gene: TRBV29-1
abundance: NA
CDR3nt: TGCAGCGTCCTGAGCCACGAGCAGTACTTC
CDR3aa: CSVLSHEQYF

j_gene: TRBJ2-2
d_gene: TRBD1
v_gene: TRBV11-2
abundance: once
CDR3nt: TGTGCCAGCAGCTTAGGACAGGGGTTCGGGGAGCTGTTTTTT
CDR3aa: CASSLGQGFGELFF

j_gene: TRBJ2-1
d_gene: TRBD1
v_gene: TRBV4-1
abundance: NA
CDR3nt: TGCGCCAGCAGCCCGCCTCCGGGACAGGGGTTGAGTGAGCAGTTCTTC
CDR3aa: CASSPPPGQGLSEQFF

j_gene: TRBJ1-4
d_gene: NA
v_gene: TRBV10-1
abundance: NA
CDR3nt: TGCGCCAGCAGTGCGGGCCCGGGGGGGCCCCTGTTTTTT
CDR3aa: CASSAGPGGPLFF

j_gene: TRBJ2-7
d_gene: TRBD1
v_gene: TRBV18
abundance: once
CDR3nt: TGTGCCAGCTCACCACGGGACAGGGGCCCTACCTACGAGCAGTACTTC
CDR3aa: CASSPRDRGPTYEQYF